This entry features one T cell receptor (beta chain) sequence. Its cognate antigen is unknown. It was with unique molecular identifiers that the TCRbeta library was prepared. TCRdb reprocessed the PCR reads via MiXCR and lists one record per CDR3 protein. The table lists some 350,000 distinct CDR3 sequences, 15% to 20% of them singletons. The data were obtained in a study of T-cell reconstitution after alpha-beta-depleted transplantation in children. Study-level findings and limits: There were some patients whose high TCRbeta diversity at day 60 came from surviving recipient T cells and thymic progenitors. Several hundred graft clones that had expanded were reportedly the source of alpha-beta T cells about two months after transplant. T cells produced anew were the main source of T-cell counts and diversity one year after transplant.

The germline V gene has CDR1 SNHLY and CDR2 FYNNEI. The V and J ends lost 10 bases and 1 base respectively, with 14 bases between them. This CDR3 comprises 14 residues. This specimen consisted of PBMCs, mostly from graft donor cells, obtained 360 days after TCRalphabeta/CD19-depleted stem cell transplant. This TCR derives from a male patient under 10 years old who had a stem cell transplant for acute lymphoblastic leukemia, so the T cells may come from the graft donor. V usage is TRBV2 and J usage is TRBJ1-5; the D gene is possibly TRBD1 (5 bases). The CDR3 DNA reads TGTGCCATTAGGGGCTTCGGGAGCAATCAGCCCCAGCATTTT. It is translated as CAIRGFGSNQPQHF.